This T cell receptor beta chain was identified during a study of T cell repertoires in cytomegalovirus infection. Study-wide results and limits: There were HLA-C-restricted CMV-specific TCR beta clonotypes dominating the ex vivo response.

Using its own MiXCR run on the reads, TCRdb lists one record per CDR3 protein. The sample contains roughly 500,000 distinct CDR3 sequences, more than 30% of which appear only once. CDR3 length: 18 residues. The V gene's germline CDR1 is MNHEY and CDR2 SVGAGI. V lost 4 bases, J lost 7 bases, and 11 bases stayed unmatched. As regards this clonotype: Antigen: not known.

This specimen was cultured PBMCs, taken from culture after CMV antigen stimulation. The receptor comes from a human donor in good health (CMV status not recorded). Some clones in this sample may be carry-over from other donors' samples. The chain is built from TRBV6-5 and TRBJ2-1, with TRBD2 matching over 15 bases. The CDR3 loop is CASSSDYTGTSGRNEQFF. CDR3 bases: TGTGCCAGCAGTTCCGACTATACCGGGACTAGCGGGAGGAATGAGCAGTTCTTC.